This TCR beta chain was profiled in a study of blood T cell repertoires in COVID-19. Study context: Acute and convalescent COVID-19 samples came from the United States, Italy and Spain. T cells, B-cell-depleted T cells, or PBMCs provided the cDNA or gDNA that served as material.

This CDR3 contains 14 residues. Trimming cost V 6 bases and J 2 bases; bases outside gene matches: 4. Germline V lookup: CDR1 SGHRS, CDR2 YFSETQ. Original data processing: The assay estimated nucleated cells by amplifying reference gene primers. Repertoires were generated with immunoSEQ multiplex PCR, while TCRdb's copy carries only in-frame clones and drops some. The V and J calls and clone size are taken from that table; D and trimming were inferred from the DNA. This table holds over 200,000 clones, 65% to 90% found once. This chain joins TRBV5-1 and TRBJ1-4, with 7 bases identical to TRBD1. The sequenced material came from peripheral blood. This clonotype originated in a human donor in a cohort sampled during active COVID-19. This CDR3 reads CASTSTGTNEKLFF. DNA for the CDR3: TGCGCCAGCACCTCGACAGGGACTAATGAAAAACTGTTTTTT. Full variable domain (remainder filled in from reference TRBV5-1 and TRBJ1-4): KAGVTQTPRYLIKTRGQQVTLSCSPISGHRSVSWYQQTPGQGLQFLFEYFSETQRNKGNFPGRFSGRQFSNSRSEMNVSTLELGDSALYLCASTSTGTNEKLFFGSGTQLSVL.